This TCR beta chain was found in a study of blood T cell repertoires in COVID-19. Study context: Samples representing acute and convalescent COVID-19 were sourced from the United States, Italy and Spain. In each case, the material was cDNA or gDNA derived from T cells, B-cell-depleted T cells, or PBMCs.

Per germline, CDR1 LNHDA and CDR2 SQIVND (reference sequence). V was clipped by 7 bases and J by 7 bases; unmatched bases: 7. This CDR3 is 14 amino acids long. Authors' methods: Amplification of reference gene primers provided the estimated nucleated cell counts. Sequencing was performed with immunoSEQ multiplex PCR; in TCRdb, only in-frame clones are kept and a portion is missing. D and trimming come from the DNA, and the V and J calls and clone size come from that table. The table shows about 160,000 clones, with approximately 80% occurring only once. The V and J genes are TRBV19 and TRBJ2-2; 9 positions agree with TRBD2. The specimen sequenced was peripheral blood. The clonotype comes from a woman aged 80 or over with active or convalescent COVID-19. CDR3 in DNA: TGTGCCAGTATCGAGCGGGGGGCCGGCGGGGAGCTGTTTTTT. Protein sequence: CASIERGAGGELFF. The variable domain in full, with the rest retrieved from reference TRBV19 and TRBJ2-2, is DGGITQSPKYLFRKEGQNVTLSCEQNLNHDAMYWYRQDPGQGLRLIYYSQIVNDFQKGDIAEGYSVSREKKESFPLTVTSAQKNPTAFYLCASIERGAGGELFFGEGSRLTVL.